This TCR beta chain was identified in a study of blood T cells in healthy people across ages. Study results and caveats: Unknown donor CMV status possibly confounded expanded clonotype changes.

CDR3 length: 15 amino acids. Germline V gene data show CDR1 as SGHRS and CDR2 as YFSETQ. With a J-beta primer mix and a sample-barcoded 5' primer, a second PCR ran roughly 6 to 11 cycles. Unique molecular identifiers of 12 random nucleotides labeled each cDNA. No fewer than 3 million CDR3-containing paired-end reads came from each sample. MiXCR, applied by TCRdb to the 5' RACE reads, yields one record per CDR3 protein. Altogether around 870,000 distinct CDR3 sequences are present, more than 25% being singletons, with the ten largest covering 17%. Worth noting for this clonotype: No antigen is known for it. One end of the junction fails to match germline, which may point to a read error.

The chain recombines TRBV5-1 with TRBJ1-6; possible D gene TRBD1, 6 bases. This TCR derives from a woman aged 80 or over in good health. Material for sequencing was blood. The CDR3 region is CAGSLIQGGDSPLHF. The CDR3 nucleotides are TGCGCCGGCAGCTTGATACAGGGAGGGGATTCACCCCTCCACTTT. Variable domain in full (rest from reference TRBV5-1 and TRBJ1-6): KAGVTQTPRYLIKTRGQQVTLSCSPISGHRSVSWYQQTPGQGLQFLFEYFSETQRNKGNFPGRFSGRQFSNSRSEMNVSTLELGDSALYLCAGSLIQGGDSPLHFGNGTRLTVT.